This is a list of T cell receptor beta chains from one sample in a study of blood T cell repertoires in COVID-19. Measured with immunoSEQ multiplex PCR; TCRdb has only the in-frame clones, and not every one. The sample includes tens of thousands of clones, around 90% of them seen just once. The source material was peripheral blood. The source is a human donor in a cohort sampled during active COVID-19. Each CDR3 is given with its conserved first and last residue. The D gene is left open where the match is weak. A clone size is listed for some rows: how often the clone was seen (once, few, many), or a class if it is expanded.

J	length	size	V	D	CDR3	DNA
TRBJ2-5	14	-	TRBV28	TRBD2	CASNEAGVEETQYF	TGTGCCAGCAATGAAGCGGGAGTGGAGGAGACCCAGTACTTC
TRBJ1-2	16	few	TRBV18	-	CASSPRPGSSRYGYTF	TGTGCCAGCTCACCACGGCCAGGGTCATCCCGCTATGGCTACACCTTC
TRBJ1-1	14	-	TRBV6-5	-	CASLLRFLNTEAFF	TGTGCCAGCCTTTTGCGGTTTTTGAACACTGAAGCTTTCTTT
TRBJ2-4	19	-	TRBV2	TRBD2	CASSKQARLAEIAKNIQYF	TGTGCCAGTTCGAAACAGGCCCGACTAGCCGAGATAGCCAAAAACATTCAGTACTTC
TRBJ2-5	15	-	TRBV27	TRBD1	CASSPGQALPETQYF	TGTGCCAGCTCTCCGGGACAGGCCCTGCCGGAGACCCAGTACTTC
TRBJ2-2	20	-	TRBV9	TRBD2	CASSVVSGRATWGRTGELFF	TGTGCCAGCAGCGTAGTAAGCGGGAGGGCCACGTGGGGAAGGACCGGGGAGCTGTTTTTT
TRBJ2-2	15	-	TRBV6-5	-	CASRSTPRGTGELFF	TGTGCCAGCAGGTCGACTCCCCGGGGCACCGGGGAGCTGTTTTTT
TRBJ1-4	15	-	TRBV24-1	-	CATSDPRATNEKLFF	TGTGCCACCAGTGATCCGAGGGCAACTAATGAAAAACTGTTTTTT
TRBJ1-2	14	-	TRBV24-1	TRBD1	CATSDYGRGNGYTF	TGTGCCACCAGTGATTACGGCAGGGGGAATGGCTACACCTTC
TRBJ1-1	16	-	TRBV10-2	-	CASSDRTFRMNTEAFF	TGCGCCAGCAGTGATCGGACATTCCGGATGAACACTGAAGCTTTCTTT
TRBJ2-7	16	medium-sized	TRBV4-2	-	CASSQGSARGAAEQYF	TGTGCCAGCAGCCAAGGCAGTGCGCGGGGAGCTGCCGAGCAGTACTTC
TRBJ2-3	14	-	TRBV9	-	CASSEVQDTDTQYF	TGTGCCAGCAGCGAGGTTCAGGACACAGATACGCAGTATTTT
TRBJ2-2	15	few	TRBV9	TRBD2	CASSPRDYLTGELFF	TGTGCCAGCAGCCCCCGGGACTATCTGACCGGGGAGCTGTTTTTT
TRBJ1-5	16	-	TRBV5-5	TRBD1	CASSLEWDRVDEPQHF	TGTGCCAGCAGCTTGGAGTGGGACAGGGTGGATGAGCCCCAGCATTTT
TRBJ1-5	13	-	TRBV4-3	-	CASSQGDNQPQHF	TGCGCCAGCAGCCAGGGCGACAATCAGCCCCAGCATTTT
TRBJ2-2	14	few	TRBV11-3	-	CASSLDLEDGELFF	TGTGCCAGCAGCTTAGATTTGGAGGACGGGGAGCTGTTTTTT
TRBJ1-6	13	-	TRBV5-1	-	CASAQTGNSPLHF	TGCGCCAGCGCCCAGACAGGAAATTCACCCCTCCACTTT
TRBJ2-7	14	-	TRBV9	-	CASSVRGEGDLQYF	TGTGCCAGCAGCGTGAGGGGGGAGGGGGACCTGCAGTACTTC
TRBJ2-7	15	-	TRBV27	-	CASSLSWRPTYEQYF	TGTGCCAGCAGTTTATCTTGGAGACCCACCTACGAGCAGTACTTC
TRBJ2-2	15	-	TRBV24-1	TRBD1	CATSDTGAHTGELFF	TGTGCCACCAGTGACACAGGGGCCCACACCGGGGAGCTGTTTTTT
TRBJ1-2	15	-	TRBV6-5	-	CASSYGGVTAYGYTF	TGTGCCAGCAGTTACGGAGGGGTAACGGCCTATGGCTACACCTTC
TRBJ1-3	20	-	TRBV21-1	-	CASSRSGGQVFELSGNTIYF	TGTGCCAGCAGCAGATCAGGTGGACAGGTCTTCGAGCTGAGCGGAAACACCATATATTTT
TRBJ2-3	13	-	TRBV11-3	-	CASSLARRDTQYF	TGTGCCAGCAGCTTAGCTAGGCGAGATACGCAGTATTTT
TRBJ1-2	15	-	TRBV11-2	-	CASSLEYTGTGGYTF	TGTGCCAGCAGCTTAGAATATACAGGGACGGGTGGCTACACCTTC
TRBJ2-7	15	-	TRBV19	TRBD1	CASSGDSLGEYEQYF	TGTGCCAGTAGTGGGGACAGCCTGGGGGAGTACGAGCAGTACTTC